These T cell receptor beta chains were read from a single sample in a study of T cell responses to AZD1222 COVID-19 vaccine. The repertoire was sequenced with immunoSEQ multiplex PCR; TCRdb's copy has only in-frame clones and lacks some. The repertoire consists of around 200,000 clones, with 90% to 95% occurring once and the leading ten covering roughly 1.7%. Sample: peripheral blood, taken 28 days after the second AZD1222 dose. The receptors shown here come from an adult who received the AZD1222 COVID-19 vaccine. CDR3s include the opening cysteine and the closing phenylalanine or tryptophan. D genes are given only for firm matches. Only part of the rows carry a size: once, few, many, or a class if the clone is expanded.

V gene	D gene	J gene	clone size	CDR3 length	CDR3 DNA	CDR3 protein
TRBV19	NA	TRBJ2-2	NA	14	TGTGCCAGTAGTATGGCAGAGAACACCGGGGAGCTGTTTTTT	CASSMAENTGELFF
TRBV12-3/TRBV12-4	NA	TRBJ2-7	NA	13	TGTGCCAGCAGTTTTAGTCAACACTACGAGCAGTACTTC	CASSFSQHYEQYF
TRBV28	TRBD2	TRBJ2-3	NA	11	TGTGCCAGTCGGGGGGTAGATACGCAGTATTTT	CASRGVDTQYF
TRBV6-5	TRBD1	TRBJ1-5	NA	14	TGTGCCAGCAGCGGACAGGGGTTTAATCAGCCCCAGCATTTT	CASSGQGFNQPQHF
TRBV7-6	TRBD2	TRBJ2-3	once	15	TGTGCCAGCAGCTCCTCGACTAGCGGGGGGCGTACGCAGTATTTT	CASSSSTSGGRTQYF
TRBV6-1	NA	TRBJ1-6	few	15	TGTGCCAGCAGTGAGGTACCGAGCCTCGGTTCACCCCTCCACTTT	CASSEVPSLGSPLHF
TRBV7-8	TRBD1	TRBJ1-1	NA	15	TGTGCCAGCAGCTCGACAGGGACTATGAACACTGAAGCTTTCTTT	CASSSTGTMNTEAFF
TRBV5-1	TRBD2	TRBJ2-7	NA	17	TGCGCCAGCAGCTTGGCCTACCCGGGGGGGCCTGGGTACGAGCAGTACTTC	CASSLAYPGGPGYEQYF
TRBV9	NA	TRBJ1-2	NA	16	TGTGCCAGCAGCGTAGCATATTCAGGGGAGATAGATGGCTACACCTTC	CASSVAYSGEIDGYTF
TRBV9	NA	TRBJ1-3	NA	14	TGTGCCAGCAGCGTAGATCAGTTAGGGGACACCATATATTTT	CASSVDQLGDTIYF
TRBV5-4	NA	TRBJ1-1	NA	15	TGTGCCAGCAGCTTGGTCGGCAGGGGCAACACTGAAGCTTTCTTT	CASSLVGRGNTEAFF
TRBV27	NA	TRBJ2-7	once	14	TGTGCCAGCAGTTTTGAGGGGCGAGGATACGAGCAGTACTTC	CASSFEGRGYEQYF
TRBV25-1	TRBD1	TRBJ1-2	NA	14	TGTGCCAGCAGTATCAGGGGGCAGAGGAATGGCTACACCTTC	CASSIRGQRNGYTF
TRBV7-9	TRBD1	TRBJ2-7	NA	14	TGTGCCAGCAGCTCCCGGGACAGGATCTACGAGCAGTACTTC	CASSSRDRIYEQYF
TRBV24-1	NA	TRBJ1-1	few	18	TGTGCCACCAGTGTCACCAGGAGGTCCAGAAGGATGAACACTGAAGCTTTCTTT	CATSVTRRSRRMNTEAFF
TRBV4-1	TRBD1	TRBJ2-7	NA	14	TGCGCCAGCAGCCAAAGGACAGGAGCCTACGAGCAGTACTTC	CASSQRTGAYEQYF
TRBV19	NA	TRBJ2-7	NA	13	TGTGCCAGTAGTACCCCTACCTCCTACGAGCAGTACTTC	CASSTPTSYEQYF
TRBV5-1	NA	TRBJ1-1	NA	14	TGCGCCAGCAGCTTTCGACAGATGAACACTGAAGCTTTCTTT	CASSFRQMNTEAFF
TRBV5-1	NA	TRBJ1-2	NA	15	TGCGCCAGCAGCTTGTCAGGCAGGCATAACTATGGCTACACCTTC	CASSLSGRHNYGYTF
TRBV19	TRBD1	TRBJ1-1	NA	15	TGTGCCAGTAGTATAGATGCAGGGGGCTACACTGAAGCTTTCTTT	CASSIDAGGYTEAFF
TRBV28	NA	TRBJ2-3	NA	13	TGTGCCAGCAGGCCAGAGACCCTCCCTCAAGAATATTTT	CASRPETLPQEYF
TRBV18	NA	TRBJ1-5	NA	13	TGTGCCAGCTCACCTGGGATCAATCAGCCCCAGCATTTT	CASSPGINQPQHF
TRBV5-4	NA	TRBJ2-5	NA	15	TGTGCCAGCAGCTTGGATGTTTGGACTCCTGAGGCCCAGTACTTC	CASSLDVWTPEAQYF
TRBV6-2/TRBV6-3	NA	TRBJ1-5	NA	14	TGTGCCAGCAGTTACTCGACAGTCAATCAGCCCCAGCATTTT	CASSYSTVNQPQHF
TRBV11-3	TRBD2	TRBJ2-7	NA	14	TGTGCCAGCAGCTCGAGGGGAGGGAGCTACGAGCAGTACTTC	CASSSRGGSYEQYF
TRBV19	TRBD1	TRBJ2-3	NA	17	TGTGCCAGTAGTATACTACCGGGACAGGATCCCTCAAATACGCAGTATTTT	CASSILPGQDPSNTQYF
TRBV28	NA	TRBJ1-1	once	15	TGTGCCAGCAGTCCGCCTATCGGGTTGAACACTGAAGCTTTCTTT	CASSPPIGLNTEAFF
TRBV11-2	NA	TRBJ2-5	NA	15	TGTGCCAGCAGCTTAAACAGGGCGGGCCAAGAGACCCAGTACTTC	CASSLNRAGQETQYF
TRBV13	NA	TRBJ2-1	NA	14	TGTGCCAGCAACTTGGGGGGATCTGCCAATGAGCAGTTCTTC	CASNLGGSANEQFF
TRBV24-1	TRBD1	TRBJ2-1	NA	16	TGTGCCACCAGTGATTCGGACAGGGCGGCATACAATGAGCAGTTCTTC	CATSDSDRAAYNEQFF
TRBV18	TRBD1	TRBJ2-7	NA	15	TGTGCCAGCTCACCCCCCGGGACAGGGGTGGGTGAGCAGTACTTC	CASSPPGTGVGEQYF
TRBV18	NA	TRBJ1-1	NA	15	TGTGCCAGCTCACCACGGGGTACCTTGAACACTGAAGCTTTCTTT	CASSPRGTLNTEAFF
TRBV20-1	NA	TRBJ1-1	NA	13	TGCAGTGCTAGTGGGGGCGCGAACACTGAAGCTTTCTTT	CSASGGANTEAFF
TRBV5-1	TRBD2	TRBJ2-1	NA	14	TGCGCCAGCAGCCGACTAGCGGGAGGGGATGAGCAGTTCTTC	CASSRLAGGDEQFF
TRBV5-1	NA	TRBJ1-2	NA	15	TGCGCCAGCAGCCCCGGGACAAACTGGGACTATGGCTACACCTTC	CASSPGTNWDYGYTF
TRBV4-1	NA	TRBJ2-7	NA	13	TGCGCCAGCAGCCAAGACGTGGCCCGAGAGCAGTACTTC	CASSQDVAREQYF
TRBV13	NA	TRBJ2-4	NA	14	TGTGCCAGCAGCTTAGCGACAGCCCGGGGCATTCAGTACTTC	CASSLATARGIQYF
TRBV5-5	NA	TRBJ1-5	NA	14	TGTGCCAGCAGCGTCGGAGGGGTCGGTCAGCCCCAGCATTTT	CASSVGGVGQPQHF
TRBV12-2	NA	TRBJ1-2	NA	8	TGTGCAAGTCCCCCCTACACCTTC	CASPPYTF
TRBV27	TRBD2	TRBJ2-1	NA	16	TGTGCCAGCAGTACCCGCGGGACTAGCGGATACAATGAGCAGTTCTTC	CASSTRGTSGYNEQFF
TRBV6-5	NA	TRBJ1-5	NA	13	TGTGCCAGCACCCTCTATAGCAATCAGCCCCAGCATTTT	CASTLYSNQPQHF
TRBV6-5	NA	TRBJ1-2	NA	13	TGTGCCAGCAGCCCCGAGGGGAGAAGGGGCTACACCTTC	CASSPEGRRGYTF
TRBV6-1	TRBD1	TRBJ1-4	NA	16	TGTGCCAGCAGTGATACAGGGGCGCCAACTAATGAAAAACTGTTTTTT	CASSDTGAPTNEKLFF
TRBV4-1	NA	TRBJ2-1	NA	18	TGCGCCAGCAGCCAAGCGGCTAGGGCGTACCCTGTCTACAATGAGCAGTTCTTC	CASSQAARAYPVYNEQFF
TRBV6-5	NA	TRBJ2-7	NA	15	TGTGCCAGCAGTTACGGACGGGAGTCATCCTACGAGCAGTACTTC	CASSYGRESSYEQYF
TRBV11-3	NA	TRBJ1-1	once	14	TGTGCCAGCAGCTTAGCCGGGGGTAACACTGAAGCTTTCTTT	CASSLAGGNTEAFF
TRBV25-1	NA	TRBJ2-7	NA	15	TGTGCCAGCAGTGACGCGACAGGCAACTCCTACGAGCAGTACTTC	CASSDATGNSYEQYF
TRBV28	NA	TRBJ1-1	NA	19	TGTGCCAGCAGTTTCAGGACCCCAAGGAGGATCGACGCCAACACTGAAGCTTTCTTT	CASSFRTPRRIDANTEAFF
TRBV9	NA	TRBJ1-2	NA	12	TGTGCCAGCAGACAGGGCAACTATGGCTACACCTTC	CASRQGNYGYTF
TRBV18	NA	TRBJ2-7	NA	16	TGTGCCAGCTCACCCCAATTTGGGAGGAGAGTTTACGAGCAGTACTTC	CASSPQFGRRVYEQYF
TRBV23-1	TRBD2	TRBJ2-7	NA	20	TGCGCCAGCAGTCGGTTTCTGGGCCATACTCTAGCGGGAGCGCGCTACGAGCAGTACTTC	CASSRFLGHTLAGARYEQYF
TRBV11-2	NA	TRBJ2-1	once	12	TGTGCCAGCAGCTTAGGGTGGGGTGAGCAGTTCTTC	CASSLGWGEQFF
TRBV9	NA	TRBJ2-7	NA	15	TGTGCCAGCAGCGCCTTTAGCGATACCCCCTACGAGCAGTACTTC	CASSAFSDTPYEQYF
TRBV28	TRBD1	TRBJ1-5	NA	17	TGTGCCAGCCCCCCACGCGGGACAGGGGGAACCAATCAGCCCCAGCATTTT	CASPPRGTGGTNQPQHF
TRBV6-2/TRBV6-3	NA	TRBJ1-4	NA	14	TGTGCCAGCAGTTACGGGCTGAATAATGAAAAACTGTTTTTT	CASSYGLNNEKLFF
TRBV27	NA	TRBJ1-2	once	15	TGTGCCAGCAGTTTAGTGGGGGGGCCTAACTATGGCTACACCTTC	CASSLVGGPNYGYTF
TRBV4-1	TRBD1	TRBJ1-1	NA	15	TGCGCCAGCAGCCAAACAGGGGACCTGAACACTGAAGCTTTCTTT	CASSQTGDLNTEAFF